Presented here are 15 T cell receptor beta chains from one specimen sequenced in a study of identifying expanded T cells in peripheral blood. TCRdb's table, derived via immunoSEQ multiplex PCR, lists solely in-frame clones and lacks some. The profile shows 85,000 to 100,000 clones, approximately 88% of them singletons. Material: blood. The receptors originated from a person aged 18-69 years in good health.

The chain links TRBV7-3 to TRBJ2-7; 7 bases map to TRBD1. The trim removed 1 base at V and 9 bases at J, leaving 12 bases unmatched. The CDR3 contains 15 residues. From germline, CDR1 is SGHTA and CDR2 FQGTGA. CDR3 nucleotides: TGTGCCAGCAGCTTAAAGGGCACAGGGGCGAGGGGGCAGTACTTC. Amino acid sequence: CASSLKGTGARGQYF.

The chain employs TRBV19 and TRBJ2-7; D perhaps matches TRBD2 (5 bases). The CDR3 runs to 16 residues. The V and J ends lost 2 bases and 7 bases respectively, with 21 bases between them. Germline values: CDR1 LNHDA, CDR2 SQIVND (reference sequence). CDR3 nucleotides: TGTGCCAGTAGTATAAACAATCCGGGAAAGACGGGGGAGCAGTACTTC. Translation gives CASSINNPGKTGEQYF.

The genes are TRBV6-5 and TRBJ2-3, with 9 positions matching TRBD2. J gave up 0 bases and V 5 bases, and 3 bases lay outside the gene matches. The CDR3 sequence is 15 residues long. Germline assignment: CDR1 MNHEY and CDR2 SVGAGI. The CDR3 here is CASSRTSDSTDTQYF. In nucleotides, the CDR3 is TGTGCCAGCAGTCGGACTAGCGATAGCACAGATACGCAGTATTTT.

The rearrangement links TRBV29-1 to TRBJ2-5; D is unresolved. The V gene lost 5 bases and the J gene lost 4 bases, with 14 bases spanning the gap. CDR1 is SQVTM and CDR2 is ANQGSEA in the germline V gene. The CDR3 length is 13 residues. The CDR3 DNA is TGCAGCGTTATAAGGCTGAAGTCAGAGACCCAGTACTTC. Its protein is CSVIRLKSETQYF. Complete variable domain (other parts from reference TRBV29-1 and TRBJ2-5): SAVISQKPSRDICQRGTSLTIQCQVDSQVTMMFWYRQQPGQSLTLIATANQGSEATYESGFVIDKFPISRPNLTFSTLTVSNMSPEDSSIYLCSVIRLKSETQYFGPGTRLLVL.

V usage is TRBV4-3 and J usage is TRBJ2-1; D possibly uses TRBD1 or TRBD2 (5 bases each). The germline CDR1 and CDR2 sequences are LGHNA and YSLEER. The germline V and J ends were trimmed by 0 bases and 0 bases, with 15 bases remaining between them. There are 18 residues in the CDR3. The CDR3 nucleotides read TGCGCCAGCAGCCAAGACCGGGACGGACCTAGCTCCTACAATGAGCAGTTCTTC. Encoded protein: CASSQDRDGPSSYNEQFF.

For this clone: Other DNA sequences in this sample translate to the same CDR3. The rearrangement uses TRBV5-1 and TRBJ2-1; 8 bases are shared with TRBD2. The CDR3 contains 14 residues. Germline V CDR1 and CDR2: SGHRS, YFSETQ. J was trimmed by 4 bases and V by 4 bases; bases with no gene match: 4. The DNA of the CDR3 is TGCGCCAGCAGCCCCGGGACTAGTTACAATGAGCAGTTCTTC. Its protein is CASSPGTSYNEQFF.

V is TRBV30 and J is TRBJ1-5; possibly TRBD1 for D (6 bases). CDR1 GTSNPN and CDR2 SVGIG come from the germline V gene (reference sequence). Between the trimmed V and J ends, which lost 1 base and 6 bases, there was a span of 13 bases. The CDR3 runs 14 residues. The CDR3 nucleotides read TGTGCCTGGAGTGGGACAGCCGGTGGTCAGCCCCAGCATTTT. Translated: CAWSGTAGGQPQHF.

The rearrangement links TRBV5-1 to TRBJ1-1; 7 bases are shared with TRBD1. With V trimmed by 0 bases and J by 4 bases, 6 bases remained unmatched. Germline values: CDR1 SGHRS, CDR2 YFSETQ. This CDR3 contains 15 residues. This CDR3 reads CASSLEGAGGTEAFF. The CDR3 DNA reads as TGCGCCAGCAGCTTGGAGGGGGCAGGGGGCACTGAAGCTTTCTTT.

J is TRBJ1-6 and V is TRBV27; D is unclear. V was cut by 4 bases and J by 0 bases, with 10 bases left in between. The V gene's germline CDR1 is MNHEY and CDR2 SMNVEV (reference sequence). The CDR3 runs 16 residues. The CDR3 region has the DNA TGTGCCAGCAGTTGGATGGCTAGCTCCTATAATTCACCCCTCCACTTT. This codes for CASSWMASSYNSPLHF.

The CDR3 region is CASSPGTGPSGELFF. The DNA for the CDR3 is TGTGCCAGCTCCCCCGGGACAGGGCCCTCCGGGGAGCTGTTTTTT. The V gene is TRBV18, the J gene TRBJ2-2; 9 bases are a match to TRBD1. Germline V lookup: CDR1 KGHSH, CDR2 LQKENI. The CDR3 contains 15 residues. The V and J ends lost 6 bases and 6 bases, in that order; junction bases with no gene match: 8. The full variable domain, with the rest looked up from reference TRBV18 and TRBJ2-2, is NAGVMQNPRHLVRRRGQEARLRCSPMKGHSHVYWYRQLPEEGLKFMVYLQKENIIDESGMPKERFSAEFPKEGPSILRIQQVVRGDSAAYFCASSPGTGPSGELFFGEGSRLTVL.

In this sample, this clone turned up once. Relative to the germline gene, one junction end is altered; a read error may explain this. This specimen includes other DNA sequences encoding the same CDR3. The chain joins TRBV14 to TRBJ1-6; 8 bases align to TRBD1. In germline, CDR1 is SGHDN, CDR2 FVKESK. The CDR3 spans 16 residues. The CDR3 protein is CASSPLGQGRNSPLHF. The CDR3 nucleotides are TGTGCCAGCAGCCCCCTAGGACAGGGCCGTAATTCACCCCTTCACTTT.

The table lists this clone with a few counts. The genes are TRBV5-6 and TRBJ1-6; 7 bases are shared with TRBD1. This CDR3 comprises 11 residues. V lost 3 bases and J lost 14; bases outside the gene matches: 2. The germline V gene has CDR1 SGHDT and CDR2 YYEEEE. As DNA, the CDR3 is TGTGCCAGCAGCTGGGGACAGACCCTCCACTTT. It encodes CASSWGQTLHF. Looking up the rest from reference TRBV5-6 and TRBJ1-6 gives the full variable domain: DAGVTQSPTHLIKTRGQQVTLRCSPKSGHDTVSWYQQALGQGPQFIFQYYEEEERQRGNFPDRFSGHQFPNYSSELNVNALLLGDSALYLCASSWGQTLHFGNGTRLTVT.

This chain uses TRBV5-1 with TRBJ2-7, with a weak D call TRBD1 (6 bases). CDR1 SGHRS and CDR2 YFSETQ come from the germline V gene. Trimming removed 5 bases at V and 0 bases at J, with 6 bases between. The CDR3 extends over 12 amino acids. Written as DNA, the CDR3 is TGCGCCAGCAGGGACAGCTCCTACGAGCAGTACTTC. Translating it yields CASRDSSYEQYF.

In this sample, this clone turned up a few times. The J gene is TRBJ1-3, the V gene TRBV2; possibly TRBD1 for D (5 bases). CDR3 size: 12 residues. Per germline, CDR1 SNHLY and CDR2 FYNNEI. The ends were cut back, 9 bases at V and 10 bases at J, with 16 bases in the middle. The CDR3 sequence: CASRDRGRTIYF. In DNA, the CDR3 is TGTGCCAGTCGGGACCGTGGACGGACCATATATTTT. Variable domain in full (rest from reference TRBV2 and TRBJ1-3): EPEVTQTPSHQVTQMGQEVILRCVPISNHLYFYWYRQILGQKVEFLVSFYNNEISEKSEIFDDQFSVERPDGSNFTLKIRSTKLEDSAMYFCASRDRGRTIYFGEGSWLTVV.

The chain links TRBV7-9 to TRBJ2-7; TRBD2 is a possible D gene (6 bases). CDR3 size: 13 residues. Trimming shortened V by 1 base and J by 6 bases, and 10 bases separated the two germline ends. Germline assignment: CDR1 SEHNR and CDR2 FQNEAQ (reference sequence). In DNA form, the CDR3 reads TGTGCCAGCAGCTTAGGAGCGGGCGGCGAGCAGTACTTC. Translation gives CASSLGAGGEQYF.